This T cell receptor beta chain was sequenced in a study of OX40 agonist ivuxolimab in advanced cancers. Across the study: Patients in dose escalation had liver, melanoma, kidney or head and neck cancers. Three individuals attained partial responses, comprising one hepatocellular carcinoma case and two cutaneous melanoma cases. Broader study findings: At 0.1 to 3.0 mg/kg, clonal expansion of CD4+ and CD8+ blood T cells had occurred by week 6.

Baseline was the first blood sampling point, followed by cycle 4 day 1 and cycle 7 day 1. Produced via immunoSEQ multiplex PCR; TCRdb's table is partial and in-frame only. Of roughly 48,000 clones listed, roughly 90% are singletons. As regards this clone: Its specificity is unknown.

Germline-derived CDR1 and CDR2 are PRHDT and FYEKMQ (reference sequence). V dropped 5 bases and J dropped 5; count of bases not matched to a gene: 0. The CDR3 totals 13 residues. The chain has TRBV13 and TRBJ1-6; 7 nucleotides line up with TRBD1. The input for sequencing was CD4+ or CD8+ T cells sorted from blood, taken in a trial of the OX40 agonist ivuxolimab. The receptor's source is an adult with an advanced solid tumor such as melanoma, head and neck, liver or kidney cancer. The CDR3 protein is CASSDRDNSPLHF. DNA for the CDR3: TGTGCCAGCAGCGACAGGGATAATTCACCCCTCCACTTT.